This T cell receptor beta chain was profiled in a study of blood T cell repertoires in COVID-19. At the level of the study: Collection of acute and convalescent COVID-19 samples took place in the United States, Italy and Spain.

CDR3 size: 13 residues. V was cut by 6 bases and J by 2 bases, with 13 bases left in between. In germline, CDR1 is SQVTM, CDR2 ANQGSEA. Sequencing was performed with immunoSEQ multiplex PCR; in TCRdb, only in-frame clones are kept and a portion is missing. The table has about 170,000 clones, over 75% seen once; the top ten hold roughly 0.82%. This clonotype was sampled from a woman between 18 and 29 years old who had recovered from COVID-19. The rearrangement joins TRBV29-1 to TRBJ1-1, with a tentative D call TRBD1 (6 bases). Sequenced sample: PBMCs or T cells enriched from blood (not recorded which). CDR3 region: CSVRQVLNTEAFF. The CDR3, as DNA: TGCAGCGTGAGACAGGTTTTAAACACTGAAGCTTTCTTT.